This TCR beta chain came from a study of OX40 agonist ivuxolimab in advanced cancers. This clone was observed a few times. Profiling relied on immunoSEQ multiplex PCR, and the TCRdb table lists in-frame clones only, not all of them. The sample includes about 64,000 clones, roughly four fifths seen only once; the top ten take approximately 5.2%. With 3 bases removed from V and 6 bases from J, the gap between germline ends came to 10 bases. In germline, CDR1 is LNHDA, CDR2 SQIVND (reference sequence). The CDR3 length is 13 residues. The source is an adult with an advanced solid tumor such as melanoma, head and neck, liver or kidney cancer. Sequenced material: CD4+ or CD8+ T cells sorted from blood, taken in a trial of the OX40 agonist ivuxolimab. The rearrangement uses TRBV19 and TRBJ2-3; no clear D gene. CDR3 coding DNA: TGTGCCAGTAGTATTGCAGGTGCCGATACGCAGTATTTT. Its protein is CASSIAGADTQYF. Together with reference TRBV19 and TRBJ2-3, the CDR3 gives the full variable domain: DGGITQSPKYLFRKEGQNVTLSCEQNLNHDAMYWYRQDPGQGLRLIYYSQIVNDFQKGDIAEGYSVSREKKESFPLTVTSAQKNPTAFYLCASSIAGADTQYFGPGTRLTVL.